The entry below describes one TCR beta chain. Its specificity is unknown. PCR employed 60 Vbeta and 13 Jbeta primers. Measured with immunoSEQ multiplex PCR; TCRdb has only the in-frame clones, and not every one. The table has under 100,000 clones, about three quarters seen once. This entry belongs to a study of cytomegalovirus exposure and HLA in healthy donors. Findings of the study overall: Reportedly, TCR beta sequences accurately predicted HLA-A and HLA-B alleles in most subjects.

Germline V gene lookup returns CDR1 MNHEY and CDR2 SMNVEV (reference sequence). The CDR3 totals 13 residues. The V and J ends lost 3 bases and 5 bases respectively, with 10 bases between them. This receptor was taken from a woman in her fifties or sixties in good health and CMV-seropositive. This chain links TRBV27 with TRBJ1-2; D might be TRBD1 (5 bases). Sequences were obtained from PBMCs. The CDR3 is CASSFQGSYGYTF. CDR3 nucleotide sequence: TGTGCCAGCAGTTTTCAGGGTTCGTATGGCTACACCTTC.